These T cell receptor beta chains were read from a single sample in a study of shared clonotypes between healthy human individuals. Data came from immunoSEQ multiplex PCR; TCRdb stores just in-frame clones and leaves some out. The data contain roughly 2.2 million clones, 85% to 95% of them singletons. The sample taken for sequencing was naive CD4+ T cells from PBMCs. The receptors derive from a man aged 18 to 29 in good health. Some clones in this sample may be carry-over from other donors' samples. Both conserved end residues are part of each CDR3. A D gene is named only where the DNA matches it firmly. Rows may omit the clone size; those that give it use once, few, many or a size class.

d_call,j_call,v_call,clone_size,cdr3_aa,cdr3_nt
TRBD1,TRBJ1-2,TRBV7-9,.,CASSLLQGNGYTF,TGTGCCAGCAGCTTACTACAGGGGAATGGCTACACCTTC
TRBD2,TRBJ2-1,TRBV7-3,.,CASSPATSGRGSYNEQFF,TGTGCCAGCAGCCCGGCTACTAGCGGGAGGGGCTCCTACAATGAGCAGTTCTTC
TRBD1,TRBJ1-4,TRBV30,.,CACGQGLGEKLFF,TGTGCCTGCGGACAGGGGCTGGGTGAAAAACTGTTTTTT
.,TRBJ1-1,TRBV6-6,.,CASSSHTGGTEAFF,TGTGCCAGCAGTTCTCATACGGGAGGGACTGAAGCTTTCTTT
TRBD2,TRBJ2-1,TRBV5-6,.,CASSLEPSGTRNNEQFF,TGTGCCAGCAGCTTGGAGCCTTCCGGGACTAGAAACAATGAGCAGTTCTTC
.,TRBJ1-5,TRBV7-3,.,CASSLTYSGEGNQPQHF,TGTGCCAGCAGCTTAACGTATTCGGGGGAGGGCAATCAGCCCCAGCATTTT
TRBD1,TRBJ1-5,TRBV18,once,CASSPGTGDNQPQHF,TGTGCCAGCTCACCAGGCACAGGGGACAATCAGCCCCAGCATTTT
.,TRBJ1-1,TRBV30,.,CAWGLGGVEAFF,TGTGCCTGGGGTCTCGGGGGTGTTGAAGCTTTCTTT
.,TRBJ1-5,TRBV6-4,.,CASSDSPNQPQHF,TGTGCCAGCAGTGACTCGCCGAATCAGCCCCAGCATTTT
.,TRBJ1-1,TRBV7-3,.,CASSSAGHGNAEAFF,TGTGCCAGCAGCTCCGCGGGACATGGGAACGCTGAAGCTTTCTTT
.,TRBJ2-3,TRBV11-3,once,CASSFRTSTDTQYF,TGTGCCAGCAGCTTCCGGACTAGCACAGATACGCAGTATTTT
.,TRBJ1-4,TRBV7-9,.,CASSLAQAGKLFF,TGTGCCAGCAGCTTAGCGCAGGCGGGAAAACTGTTTTTT
.,TRBJ2-1,TRBV6-6,.,CASSYNRPGNEQFF,TGTGCCAGCAGTTATAATCGACCGGGGAATGAGCAGTTCTTC
.,TRBJ2-7,TRBV5-6,.,CASSLEGWGYEQYF,TGTGCCAGCAGCTTGGAAGGGTGGGGCTACGAGCAGTACTTC
.,TRBJ1-2,TRBV28,.,CASAAVVGGYTF,TGTGCCTCGGCGGCGGTAGTAGGTGGCTACACCTTC
.,TRBJ1-4,TRBV5-6,.,CASSLDSTNEKLFF,TGTGCCAGCAGCCTAGACAGCACTAATGAAAAACTGTTTTTT
.,TRBJ2-7,TRBV11-2,once,CASTRGAEQYF,TGTGCCAGCACCCGGGGGGCCGAGCAGTACTTC
.,TRBJ2-2,TRBV5-1,.,CASSFLVDGELFF,TGCGCCAGCAGCTTCCTAGTCGACGGGGAGCTGTTTTTT
TRBD2,TRBJ2-1,TRBV28,.,CASSLPWREGRDEQFF,TGTGCCAGCAGTTTACCCTGGCGGGAGGGCCGCGATGAGCAGTTCTTC
.,TRBJ1-2,TRBV19,.,CASSSGGPGDYGYTF,TGTGCCAGTAGTTCCGGGGGGCCCGGGGACTATGGCTACACCTTC
TRBD2,TRBJ2-7,TRBV5-4,.,CASSLGSSGLSYEQYF,TGTGCCAGCAGCCTGGGCTCTAGCGGCCTGTCCTACGAGCAGTACTTC
.,TRBJ1-1,TRBV18,.,CASSPPSLLATEAFF,TGTGCCAGCTCACCACCTTCGCTTCTGGCCACTGAAGCTTTCTTT
TRBD2,TRBJ2-7,TRBV27,.,CASSLSAGVGEQYF,TGTGCCAGCAGTTTATCAGCGGGAGTTGGAGAGCAGTACTTC